Listed below are T cell receptor beta chains from one sample, sequenced in a study of blood T cell repertoires in COVID-19. Assay: immunoSEQ multiplex PCR; the TCRdb copy retains only in-frame clones and omits some. The sample carries about 110,000 clones, 88% recorded once. What was sequenced was peripheral blood. The receptor set was obtained from a woman between 50 and 59 years old with acute or convalescent COVID-19. Each CDR3 is given with its conserved first and last residue. The D gene is left open where the match is weak.

d_call,v_call,j_call,cdr3_aa
NA,TRBV24-1,TRBJ2-2,CATRGQAGELFF
TRBD1,TRBV7-9,TRBJ1-5,CASSPRDQGAPQHF
TRBD1,TRBV28,TRBJ2-7,CASGTGFAYEQYF
NA,TRBV9,TRBJ2-3,CASSVDFRVTDTQYF
NA,TRBV27,TRBJ2-1,CASSLSGNEQFF
NA,TRBV5-6,TRBJ1-1,CASSFWGLEGTEAFF
NA,TRBV5-1,TRBJ1-1,CASSLGGMGTEAFF
TRBD2,TRBV6-1,TRBJ2-3,CASSETSLTDTQYF
NA,TRBV3-1/TRBV3-2,TRBJ1-1,CASSRGGAEAFF
TRBD2,TRBV27,TRBJ2-1,CASSFLRTSGRNEQFF
NA,TRBV12-3/TRBV12-4,TRBJ2-1,CASSLNRWNEQFF
NA,TRBV28,TRBJ1-2,CASSLFTGRYGYTF
NA,TRBV23-1,TRBJ2-2,CASRRNLITGTGELFF
NA,TRBV5-4,TRBJ2-5,CASSHQRGVRETQYF
TRBD1,TRBV5-1,TRBJ1-1,CASRPDRGPSEAFF
TRBD1,TRBV6-1,TRBJ2-5,CASSDPDREETQYF
NA,TRBV14,TRBJ2-6,CASSLGGFRTGANVLTF
NA,TRBV30,TRBJ1-1,CAWSRGSRTEAFF
NA,TRBV7-2,TRBJ1-6,CASSPPGGSNNSPLHF
TRBD1,TRBV7-8,TRBJ2-7,CASRPGTGKWAQYF
NA,TRBV18,TRBJ2-5,CASSPARGSQETQYF
TRBD1,TRBV6-1,TRBJ2-5,CASSERGLETQYF
NA,TRBV5-1,TRBJ2-1,CASRSSLDNNEQFF
TRBD2,TRBV29-1,TRBJ2-2,CSVTGRLAANTGELFF
NA,TRBV7-2,TRBJ1-1,CASSPRREAFF
TRBD2,TRBV18,TRBJ2-7,CASSQSGSSYEQYF
TRBD2,TRBV24-1,TRBJ2-1,CATSLSRGSGRSNEQFF
TRBD2,TRBV29-1,TRBJ2-1,CSGASGREYNEQFF
NA,TRBV30,TRBJ1-5,CAWSVDNLNQPQHF
TRBD1,TRBV24-1,TRBJ1-5,CATSDSGTARRNQPQHF
NA,TRBV7-6,TRBJ2-7,CASSLTPRGLDEQYF
TRBD2,TRBV24-1,TRBJ2-1,CATSEVRLAGYNEQFF
NA,TRBV4-1,TRBJ2-7,CASSQDRAGSTEQYF
TRBD2,TRBV24-1,TRBJ2-2,CATGLAGANTGELFF
TRBD1,TRBV6-1,TRBJ2-1,CASSDPGQGYSSYNEQFF
NA,TRBV5-8,TRBJ2-1,CASSPPDRPLSYNEQFF
TRBD2,TRBV19,TRBJ2-2,CASSREGNTGELFF
NA,TRBV6-1,TRBJ1-1,CASSEARGVNTEAFF
TRBD1,TRBV6-1,TRBJ1-2,CASSDPTGRGGYTF
NA,TRBV15,TRBJ1-5,CATSRDRQPQHF
NA,TRBV19,TRBJ2-3,CASGATRGDTQYF
NA,TRBV2,TRBJ1-2,CASRGQRPNYGYTF
NA,TRBV2,TRBJ2-2,CASSTQGSSTGELFF
TRBD1,TRBV13,TRBJ2-7,CASSSDRGITYEQYF
NA,TRBV5-6,TRBJ1-4,CASSLRGREKLFF
NA,TRBV7-9,TRBJ2-2,CASSTSRGPNTGELFF
TRBD2,TRBV30,TRBJ2-1,CAWSVLAASSYNEQFF
TRBD2,TRBV19,TRBJ2-3,CASKTSGRDTQYF
NA,TRBV6-5,TRBJ1-5,CASRVGGYQPQHF
NA,TRBV3-1/TRBV3-2,TRBJ1-2,CASRHTTDNYGYTF
NA,TRBV7-6,TRBJ2-1,CASSLGGVTYNEQFF
TRBD1,TRBV3-1/TRBV3-2,TRBJ2-1,CASSRTGTGISGTDEQFF
TRBD2,TRBV4-2,TRBJ2-3,CASSPYSGSRSDTQYF